The clone carrying this T cell receptor (beta chain) was counted at least ten times. Its specificity is unknown. These patients, aged 18 to 65, had recently diagnosed hyperthyroidism lasting under 2 months. This record comes from a study of T cells in Graves' hyperthyroidism and ophthalmopathy. There were TCR beta CDR3 regions amplified from RNA transcripts. The TCR CDR3 was amplified in a first-round RT-PCR using the HTBI primer set. TCRdb recomputed calls from the multiplex PCR reads with MiXCR, one row per CDR3 protein. The sample lists hundreds of thousands of distinct CDR3 sequences, 14% occurring once. Germline assignment: CDR1 SGHKS and CDR2 YYEKEE (reference sequence). This CDR3 has 16 amino acids. V lost 4 bases to trimming and J lost 3 bases, with 17 bases between them. Regarding the study as a whole: Most thyroid clonotypes with frequency above 0.001 were detected in blood.

The TCR comes from a woman between 18 and 30 years old with Graves' hyperthyroidism. Input material: blood. The chain uses TRBV5-5 and TRBJ2-1; tentative D call: TRBD2 (5 bases). The CDR3: CASSPNKGGYYNEQFF. The CDR3 DNA follows: TGTGCCAGCAGCCCTAACAAGGGCGGGTACTACAATGAGCAGTTCTTC.